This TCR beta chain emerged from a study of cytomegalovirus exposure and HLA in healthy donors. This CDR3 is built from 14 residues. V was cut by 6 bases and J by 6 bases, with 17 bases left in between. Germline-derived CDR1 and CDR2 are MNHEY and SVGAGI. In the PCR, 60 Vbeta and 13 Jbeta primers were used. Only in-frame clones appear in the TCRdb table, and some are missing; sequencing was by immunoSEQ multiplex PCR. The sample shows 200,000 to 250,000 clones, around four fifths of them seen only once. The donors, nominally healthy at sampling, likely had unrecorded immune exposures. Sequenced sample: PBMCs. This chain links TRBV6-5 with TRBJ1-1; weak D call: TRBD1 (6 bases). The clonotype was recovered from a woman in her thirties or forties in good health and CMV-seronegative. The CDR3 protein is CASRGGGIGAEAFF. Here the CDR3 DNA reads TGTGCCAGCAGAGGGGGAGGGATTGGGGCTGAAGCTTTCTTT.